These T cell receptor beta chains were read from a single sample in a study of cytomegalovirus exposure and HLA in healthy donors. The protocol was immunoSEQ multiplex PCR, while the TCRdb copy is restricted to in-frame clones and leaves out a portion. The sample has about 130,000 clones; about 76% are singletons. The material sequenced was PBMCs. Source of these receptors: a man between 35 and 55 years old in good health and CMV-seropositive. CDR3s include the opening cysteine and the closing phenylalanine or tryptophan. The D gene is left open where the match is weak. For some rows the clone size is stated as once, few or many, or as a class when expanded; others skip it.

size | D | length | J | V | CDR3 | DNA
few | . | 14 | TRBJ1-1 | TRBV5-4 | CAGHLDGRRTEAFF | TGTGCCGGACATCTGGACGGGAGGAGGACTGAAGCTTTCTTT
. | . | 15 | TRBJ1-5 | TRBV10-2 | CASSEAQGSNQPQHF | TGCGCCAGCAGTGAGGCGCAGGGAAGCAATCAGCCCCAGCATTTT
few | . | 12 | TRBJ1-4 | TRBV19 | CASSETGLKLFF | TGTGCCAGTAGTGAGACAGGACTAAAACTGTTTTTT
. | . | 12 | TRBJ1-5 | TRBV2 | CASAGFAQPQHF | TGTGCCAGCGCGGGGTTCGCTCAGCCCCAGCATTTT
. | . | 15 | TRBJ1-5 | TRBV6-1 | CASRYSPGDNQPQHF | TGTGCCAGCAGGTATAGCCCCGGGGACAATCAGCCCCAGCATTTT
. | . | 15 | TRBJ1-3 | TRBV5-1 | CASSLGGNSGNTIYF | TGCGCCAGCAGCTTGGGAGGGAACTCTGGAAACACCATATATTTT
. | TRBD1 | 17 | TRBJ1-3 | TRBV10-2 | CASSDGQGAVAGNTIYF | TGCGCCAGCAGTGACGGACAGGGGGCTGTGGCTGGAAACACCATATATTTT
. | . | 15 | TRBJ1-3 | TRBV5-4 | CASSNGTLRGNTIYF | TGTGCCAGCAGCAACGGGACATTGCGTGGAAACACCATATATTTT
. | TRBD1 | 14 | TRBJ2-7 | TRBV5-1 | CASSWGTGRDEQYF | TGCGCCAGCAGCTGGGGGACAGGGAGGGACGAGCAGTACTTC
once | TRBD2 | 16 | TRBJ2-7 | TRBV27 | CASSLTTSGGAYEQYF | TGTGCCAGCAGTTTGACTACTAGCGGGGGAGCCTACGAGCAGTACTTC
. | . | 12 | TRBJ2-7 | TRBV28 | CASSPGLYEQYF | TGTGCCAGCAGTCCGGGACTCTACGAGCAGTACTTC
. | . | 14 | TRBJ1-2 | TRBV5-1 | CASSLDGRSYGYTF | TGCGCCAGCAGCCTGGACGGCAGGTCATATGGCTACACCTTC
. | . | 15 | TRBJ2-1 | TRBV15 | CATSREQVPYNEQFF | TGTGCCACCAGCAGAGAACAGGTACCCTACAATGAGCAGTTCTTC
once | . | 12 | TRBJ2-5 | TRBV28 | CASSFGQETQYF | TGTGCCAGCAGTTTCGGCCAAGAGACCCAGTACTTC
. | . | 15 | TRBJ2-7 | TRBV7-9 | CASSSTDRVAYEQYF | TGTGCCAGCAGCTCCACGGACAGAGTGGCCTACGAGCAGTACTTC
. | . | 14 | TRBJ2-5 | TRBV5-1 | CASSLAGIQETQYF | TGCGCCAGCAGCTTGGCAGGCATACAAGAGACCCAGTACTTC
. | . | 15 | TRBJ2-5 | TRBV7-9 | CASSPPPRFEETQYF | TGTGCCAGCAGCCCGCCCCCGAGGTTCGAAGAGACCCAGTACTTC
. | . | 14 | TRBJ1-3 | TRBV15 | CATSIPGSGNTIYF | TGTGCCACCAGCATTCCAGGGTCTGGAAACACCATATATTTT
once | TRBD1 | 17 | TRBJ1-1 | TRBV2 | CASSEGPIRGVNTEAFF | TGTGCCAGCAGTGAAGGGCCTATCAGGGGGGTGAACACTGAAGCTTTCTTT
. | . | 14 | TRBJ1-1 | TRBV28 | CASSNGGVLNGAFF | TGTGCCAGCAGTAACGGGGGGGTTTTAAATGGCGCTTTCTTT
few | TRBD2 | 18 | TRBJ2-5 | TRBV18 | CASSPPATGTSGWETQYF | TGTGCCAGCTCACCACCTGCGACCGGGACTAGCGGGTGGGAGACCCAGTACTTC
. | TRBD1 | 15 | TRBJ1-2 | TRBV5-1 | CASSPTGGANYGYTF | TGCGCCAGCAGTCCGACAGGGGGAGCTAACTATGGCTACACCTTC
. | TRBD2 | 18 | TRBJ2-5 | TRBV7-6 | CASSLGGLAGGAQETQYF | TGTGCCAGCAGCTTAGGAGGACTAGCGGGAGGTGCTCAAGAGACCCAGTACTTC
. | TRBD1 | 16 | TRBJ2-3 | TRBV27 | CASRPLRDRGPDTQYF | TGTGCCAGCAGACCACTCCGGGACAGGGGGCCAGATACGCAGTATTTT
. | TRBD1 | 15 | TRBJ2-3 | TRBV6-1 | CASSEGDRGTDTQYF | TGTGCCAGCAGTGAAGGGGACAGGGGGACAGATACGCAGTATTTT
. | TRBD2 | 15 | TRBJ2-3 | TRBV7-7 | CASSLGTSGTDTQYF | TGTGCTAGCAGCTTAGGGACTAGCGGCACAGATACGCAGTATTTT
. | . | 13 | TRBJ2-7 | TRBV11-2 | CASRSGGLYEQYF | TGTGCCAGCAGATCCGGAGGACTTTACGAGCAGTACTTC
. | . | 14 | TRBJ2-7 | TRBV29-1 | CSARPGQASYEQYF | TGCAGCGCCCGCCCCGGTCAGGCCTCCTACGAGCAGTACTTC